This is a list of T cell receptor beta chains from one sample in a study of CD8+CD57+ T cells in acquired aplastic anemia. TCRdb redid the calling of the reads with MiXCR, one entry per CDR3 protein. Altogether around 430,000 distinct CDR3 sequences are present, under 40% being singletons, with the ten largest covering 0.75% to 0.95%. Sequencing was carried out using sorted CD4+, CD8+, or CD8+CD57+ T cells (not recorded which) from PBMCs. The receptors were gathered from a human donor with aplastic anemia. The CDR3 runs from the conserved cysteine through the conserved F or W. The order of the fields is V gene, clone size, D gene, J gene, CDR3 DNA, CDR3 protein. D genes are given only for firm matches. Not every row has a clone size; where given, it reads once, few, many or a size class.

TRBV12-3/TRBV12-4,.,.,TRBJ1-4,TGTGCCAGCAGTCAACGGCACGCAACTAATGAAAAACTGTTTTTT,CASSQRHATNEKLFF
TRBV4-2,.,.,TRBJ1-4,TGTGCCAGTTCGGGGCATACGTCGAATGAAAAACTGTTTTTT,CASSGHTSNEKLFF
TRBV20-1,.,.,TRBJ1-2,TGCAGTGCTAGCTTGGCAGGCGGCTCCAACTATGGCTACACCTTC,CSASLAGGSNYGYTF
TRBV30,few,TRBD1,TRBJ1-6,TGTGCCTGGAAGGGGGACAGGGACTCACCCCTCCACTTT,CAWKGDRDSPLHF
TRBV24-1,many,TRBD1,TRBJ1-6,TGTGCCACCAGTGTAAGAACAGGGGGTTATAATTCACCCCTCCACTTT,CATSVRTGGYNSPLHF
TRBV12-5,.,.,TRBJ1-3,TGTGCTAGTGGTTTGGTACTCCGGGGTGGGATCGAACTCCTGAGCTCTGGAAACACCATATATTTT,CASGLVLRGGIELLSSGNTIYF
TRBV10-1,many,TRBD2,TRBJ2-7,TGCGCCAGCAGTGAGTGTAACGGACTAGCGGGACGGTCTCACTACGAGCAGTACTTC,CASSECNGLAGRSHYEQYF
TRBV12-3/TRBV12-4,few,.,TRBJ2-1,TGTGCCAGCAGTTTAGCCGGGACAAGTTACAATGAGCAGTTCTTC,CASSLAGTSYNEQFF
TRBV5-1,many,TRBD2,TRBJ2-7,TGCGCCAGCAGCACCCTTACTAGCGGGAGGGCCTCCGAGCAGTACTTC,CASSTLTSGRASEQYF
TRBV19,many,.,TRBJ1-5,TGTGCCAGTAGTATAGTAAGCGATAGCAATCAGCCCCAGCATTTT,CASSIVSDSNQPQHF
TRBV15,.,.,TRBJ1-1,TGTGCCACCAGCACCACCGCGAGGGACACTGAAGCTTTCTTT,CATSTTARDTEAFF
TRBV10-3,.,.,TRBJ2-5,TGTGCCATCAGTGAGTGGGGGGACCAAGAGACCCAGTACTTC,CAISEWGDQETQYF
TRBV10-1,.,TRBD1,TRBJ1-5,TGCGCCAGCAGTGAGGGGGGACAGAGGGATCAGCCCCAGCATTTT,CASSEGGQRDQPQHF
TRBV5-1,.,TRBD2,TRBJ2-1,TGCGCCAGCAGCTTGTTGCTAGCGGGAGACAATGAGCAGTTCTTC,CASSLLLAGDNEQFF
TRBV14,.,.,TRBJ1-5,TGTGCCAGCAGCCAGGGATGGGGAGGACCCCAGCATTTT,CASSQGWGGPQHF
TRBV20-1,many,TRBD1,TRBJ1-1,TGCAGTGCAACGATGGACAGGAGTACTGAAGCTTTCTTT,CSATMDRSTEAFF
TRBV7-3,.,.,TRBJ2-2,TGTGCCAGCAGCTTACGGACAGCCTTTACCGGGGAGCTGTTTTTT,CASSLRTAFTGELFF
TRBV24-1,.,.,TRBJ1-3,TGTGCCACCAGTGCTAGACACAGCGTGGGTGGAAACACCATATATTTT,CATSARHSVGGNTIYF
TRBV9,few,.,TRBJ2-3,TGTGCCAGCAGCCGCGGGACTAAAGGGGGGGATACGCAGTATTTT,CASSRGTKGGDTQYF
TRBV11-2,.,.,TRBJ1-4,TGTGCCAGCAGCCGTGCCCTAAATGAAAAACTGTTTTTT,CASSRALNEKLFF
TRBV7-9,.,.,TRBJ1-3,TGTGCCAGCAGCTTATCACTAAACAGGGACTCTGGAAACACCATATATTTT,CASSLSLNRDSGNTIYF
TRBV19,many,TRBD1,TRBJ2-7,TGTGCCAGTAGTACCCCGGGACAGGGGAGCTACGAGCAGTACTTC,CASSTPGQGSYEQYF
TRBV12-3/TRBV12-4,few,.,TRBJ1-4,TGTGCCAGTAGCCTCTCTGGTAACGAAAAACTGTTTTTT,CASSLSGNEKLFF
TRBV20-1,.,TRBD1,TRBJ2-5,TGCAGTGCTCCCCTCGGGACAGATCCTCAAGAGACCCGGTACTTC,CSAPLGTDPQETRYF
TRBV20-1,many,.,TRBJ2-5,TGCAGTGCGACCCGGACGGTAAGAGGAGAGACCCAGTACTTC,CSATRTVRGETQYF
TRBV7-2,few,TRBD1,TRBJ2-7,TGTGCCAGCAGCGTGGGACAGGGATTCGGTACGGAGTACTTC,CASSVGQGFGTEYF
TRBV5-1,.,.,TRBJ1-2,TGCGCCCGCAGCTTGGACCCGGGTATGGACTATGGCTACACCTTC,CARSLDPGMDYGYTF
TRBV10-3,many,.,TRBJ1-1,TGTGCCATCAGTGAGAATGGGGGGAACACTGAAGCTTTCTTT,CAISENGGNTEAFF
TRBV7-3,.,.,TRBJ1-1,TGTGCCAGCAGCGCAGGGGTGGACACTGAAGCTTTCTTT,CASSAGVDTEAFF
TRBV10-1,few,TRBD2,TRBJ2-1,TGCGCCAGCTCACTAGCGGGATTAGATAATGAGCAGTTCTTC,CASSLAGLDNEQFF
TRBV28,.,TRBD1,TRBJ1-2,TGTGCCAGCAGTCGTTTTAAGGGGGCCGACAGGTATGGCTACACCTTC,CASSRFKGADRYGYTF
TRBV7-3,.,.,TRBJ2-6,TGTGCCAGCAGCTTAACTGCGCGGGCGGACTCTGGGGCCAACGTCCTGACTTTC,CASSLTARADSGANVLTF
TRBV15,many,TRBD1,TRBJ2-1,TGTGCCACCAGCACCAAACGGGACAGGGCCTACAATGAGCAGTTCTTC,CATSTKRDRAYNEQFF
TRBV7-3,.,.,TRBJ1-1,TGTGCCAGCAGCTTAACCCAAGGAGACACTGAAGTTTTCTTT,CASSLTQGDTEVFF
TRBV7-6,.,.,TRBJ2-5,TGTGCCAGTTCTGGCCCTGTGGCAAGCGCGCCGGAGACCCAGTACTTC,CASSGPVASAPETQYF
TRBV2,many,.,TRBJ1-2,TGTGCCAGCAGTGGGGATATGGGCCTTGGCTACACCTTC,CASSGDMGLGYTF
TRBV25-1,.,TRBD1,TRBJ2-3,TGTGCCAGCAGCGCCGGGACAGGGGATACGCAGTATTTT,CASSAGTGDTQYF
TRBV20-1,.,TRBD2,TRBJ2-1,TGCAGTGCCGAAGGACTAGCGGTTATTACCTACAATGAGCAGTTCTTC,CSAEGLAVITYNEQFF
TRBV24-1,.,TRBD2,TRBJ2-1,TGTGCCAGCAGAACTAGCGGGAGGATCTACAATGAGCAGTTCTTC,CASRTSGRIYNEQFF